Listed below are T cell receptor beta chains from one sample, sequenced in a study of blood T cell repertoires in COVID-19. Sequencing was performed with immunoSEQ multiplex PCR; in TCRdb, only in-frame clones are kept and a portion is missing. The table records roughly 200,000 clones, around 80% of them present only once. Sequences were obtained from peripheral blood. These receptors were obtained from a man in his 70s with active or convalescent COVID-19. The CDR3 runs from the conserved cysteine through the conserved F or W. D genes are given only for firm matches. Not every row has a clone size; where given, it reads once, few, many or a size class.

CDR3 protein: CSATGTGGEYLYEQYF
CDR3 DNA: TGCAGCGCGACCGGGACAGGGGGCGAATACCTCTACGAGCAGTACTTC
J gene: TRBJ2-7
D gene: TRBD1
clone size: NA
V gene: TRBV29-1

CDR3 protein: CAAHPSYNSPLHF
CDR3 DNA: TGTGCCGCGCACCCCTCCTATAATTCACCCCTCCACTTT
J gene: TRBJ1-6
D gene: NA
clone size: NA
V gene: TRBV30

CDR3 protein: CASSVAGGADTQYF
CDR3 DNA: TGTGCCAGCAGCGTAGCGGGAGGTGCAGATACGCAGTATTTT
J gene: TRBJ2-3
D gene: TRBD2
clone size: few
V gene: TRBV9

CDR3 protein: CASSQSGQGLGSPLHF
CDR3 DNA: TGTGCCAGCAGCCAATCCGGACAGGGGTTAGGGTCACCCCTCCACTTT
J gene: TRBJ1-6
D gene: TRBD1
clone size: NA
V gene: TRBV3-1/TRBV3-2

CDR3 protein: CASSLDRGYEQYF
CDR3 DNA: TGTGCCAGTAGTCTGGACAGGGGATACGAGCAGTACTTC
J gene: TRBJ2-7
D gene: TRBD1
clone size: NA
V gene: TRBV19

CDR3 protein: CASSKGDLTDTQYF
CDR3 DNA: TGCGCCAGCAGCAAGGGGGACCTCACAGATACGCAGTATTTT
J gene: TRBJ2-3
D gene: NA
clone size: NA
V gene: TRBV5-1

CDR3 protein: CASSPEGSNQPQHF
CDR3 DNA: TGTGCCAGCTCTCCTGAGGGTAGCAATCAGCCCCAGCATTTT
J gene: TRBJ1-5
D gene: NA
clone size: NA
V gene: TRBV6-4

CDR3 protein: CASSLSLNQPQHF
CDR3 DNA: TGTGCCAGCAGCTTGAGTCTCAATCAGCCCCAGCATTTT
J gene: TRBJ1-5
D gene: NA
clone size: NA
V gene: TRBV11-2

CDR3 protein: CASSRADNQPQHF
CDR3 DNA: TGTGCCAGTAGTAGGGCAGATAATCAGCCCCAGCATTTT
J gene: TRBJ1-5
D gene: NA
clone size: NA
V gene: TRBV19

CDR3 protein: CASGGVGTEAFF
CDR3 DNA: TGTGCCAGCGGGGGGGTGGGCACTGAAGCTTTCTTT
J gene: TRBJ1-1
D gene: NA
clone size: NA
V gene: TRBV6-6

CDR3 protein: CASSSTENYGYTF
CDR3 DNA: TGTGCCAGCAGTTCTACGGAGAACTATGGCTACACCTTC
J gene: TRBJ1-2
D gene: NA
clone size: NA
V gene: TRBV12-3/TRBV12-4

CDR3 protein: CASSQDLPGADYGYTF
CDR3 DNA: TGTGCCAGCAGCCAAGATCTCCCAGGGGCGGACTATGGCTACACCTTC
J gene: TRBJ1-2
D gene: NA
clone size: once
V gene: TRBV3-1/TRBV3-2

CDR3 protein: CASSLGELAGTDTQYF
CDR3 DNA: TGCGCCAGCAGCTTAGGGGAACTAGCGGGCACAGATACGCAGTATTTT
J gene: TRBJ2-3
D gene: TRBD2
clone size: NA
V gene: TRBV5-1